These T cell receptor beta chains were read from a single sample in a study of blood T cells in healthy people across ages. TCRdb re-called the 5' RACE reads through MiXCR, storing one row per CDR3 protein. The table has around 700,000 distinct CDR3 sequences, 20% to 25% seen once. These data also featured in a second study, about T cells of mothers and their children.

Specimen: blood. The receptors come from a boy younger than 18 in good health. Both conserved end residues are part of each CDR3. The D gene is left open where the match is weak. Rows may omit the clone size; those that give it use once, few, many or a size class.

d_call	clone_size	v_call	j_call	cdr3_aa	cdr3_nt
TRBD1	-	TRBV4-3	TRBJ1-2	CASSQDPRQGAYGYTF	TGCGCCAGCAGCCAAGATCCGCGACAGGGTGCCTATGGCTACACCTTC
-	many	TRBV29-1	TRBJ1-1	CSVPGVNTEAFF	TGCAGCGTCCCTGGGGTGAACACTGAAGCTTTCTTT
-	-	TRBV29-1	TRBJ2-7	CSVVKRDSEQYF	TGCAGCGTTGTAAAAAGGGACTCCGAGCAGTACTTC
-	-	TRBV24-1	TRBJ2-7	CATSTGSTVQYF	TGTGCCACCTCAACCGGCTCGACCGTGCAGTACTTC
-	-	TRBV7-9	TRBJ2-5	CASSDPPEKETQYF	TGTGCCAGCAGCGACCCACCGGAAAAAGAGACCCAGTACTTC
-	-	TRBV7-9	TRBJ1-5	CASTSGGLQPQHF	TGTGCCAGCACGTCGGGGGGACTTCAGCCCCAGCATTTT
TRBD2	-	TRBV10-3	TRBJ2-1	CAISESSGGDYNEQFF	TGTGCCATCAGTGAGTCTAGCGGGGGGGACTACAATGAGCAGTTCTTC
-	few	TRBV9	TRBJ1-4	CASSVGQSNEKLFF	TGTGCCAGCAGCGTAGGGCAGAGTAATGAAAAACTGTTTTTT
TRBD2	few	TRBV12-3/TRBV12-4	TRBJ2-5	CASSFKSSESGGETQYF	TGTGCCAGCAGTTTCAAGTCATCGGAAAGCGGGGGGGAGACCCAGTACTTC
TRBD2	-	TRBV14	TRBJ2-1	CASSPLAGDLNEQFF	TGTGCCAGCAGCCCACTAGCGGGAGATTTGAATGAGCAGTTCTTC
TRBD2	few	TRBV28	TRBJ2-3	CASSFFLAGGISTDTQYF	TGTGCCAGCAGTTTTTTCCTAGCGGGGGGGATTAGCACAGATACACAGTATTTT
-	once	TRBV4-3	TRBJ2-6	CASSQDLASGANVLTF	TGCGCCAGCAGCCAAGATTTGGCTTCTGGGGCCAACGTCCTGACTTTC
-	few	TRBV20-1	TRBJ2-7	CSAREGFRSYEQYF	TGCAGTGCTAGGGAGGGTTTCAGGTCCTACGAGCAGTACTTC
-	few	TRBV5-1	TRBJ2-7	CASSRMGSSYEQYF	TGCGCCAGCAGCAGGATGGGAAGCTCCTACGAGCAGTACTTC
-	few	TRBV20-1	TRBJ2-7	CSARLADTYEQYF	TGCAGTGCTAGGCTCGCGGACACTTACGAGCAGTACTTC
TRBD1	once	TRBV2	TRBJ2-1	CASSEQTGAYEQFF	TGTGCCAGCAGTGAACAGACAGGGGCTTATGAGCAGTTCTTC
-	few	TRBV4-3	TRBJ1-2	CASSQDLSPGYGYTF	TGCGCCAGCAGCCAAGATCTCTCGCCAGGCTATGGCTACACCTTC
TRBD2	-	TRBV4-2	TRBJ2-1	CASSTTSGGVNEQFF	TGTGCCAGCAGCACGACTAGCGGGGGGGTAAATGAGCAGTTCTTC
TRBD2	-	TRBV27	TRBJ2-1	CASSFGAGIYNEQFF	TGTGCCAGCAGTTTCGGAGCGGGAATCTACAATGAGCAGTTCTTC
TRBD2	-	TRBV4-1	TRBJ2-7	CASSHFLTSGSSSYEQYF	TGCGCCAGCAGCCATTTTTTGACTAGCGGGTCATCCTCCTACGAGCAGTACTTC
-	few	TRBV5-6	TRBJ1-2	CASSFGGADYGYTF	TGTGCCAGCAGCTTCGGGGGGGCGGACTATGGCTACACCTTC
TRBD1	-	TRBV3-1	TRBJ2-7	CASSQERQGAAEQYF	TGTGCCAGCAGCCAAGAGAGACAGGGGGCTGCCGAGCAGTACTTC
-	few	TRBV15	TRBJ2-5	CATSRGTGETQYF	TGTGCCACCAGCAGAGGGACCGGAGAGACCCAGTACTTC
-	few	TRBV10-3	TRBJ2-3	CAINGEGSTDTQYF	TGTGCCATCAACGGGGAAGGGAGCACAGATACGCAGTATTTT
TRBD1	-	TRBV9	TRBJ2-5	CASSVGSGQGSLGETQYF	TGTGCCAGCAGCGTAGGGTCGGGACAGGGTTCCTTGGGGGAGACCCAGTACTTC
-	-	TRBV5-1	TRBJ2-5	CASSLYSSEETQYF	TGCGCCAGCAGCTTGTATTCCAGTGAAGAGACCCAGTACTTC
TRBD2	-	TRBV20-1	TRBJ2-5	CSAKLAGGETLYF	TGCAGTGCTAAACTAGCGGGGGGAGAGACCCTGTACTTC
-	few	TRBV2	TRBJ2-5	CASRGGEKETQYF	TGTGCCAGCAGGGGTGGAGAGAAAGAGACCCAGTACTTC
-	-	TRBV6-5	TRBJ2-7	CASKRRHEQYF	TGTGCCAGCAAGAGGAGGCACGAGCAGTACTTC
-	-	TRBV27	TRBJ1-2	CASSLSRAGGYTF	TGTGCCAGCAGTTTATCCAGGGCGGGTGGCTACACCTTC
-	-	TRBV7-2	TRBJ2-5	CASSPLGPQETQYF	TGTGCCAGCAGCCCTTTAGGGCCCCAAGAGACCCAGTACTTC